This entry describes one TCR beta chain. Antigen: not known. The data stem from a study of cytomegalovirus exposure and HLA in healthy donors. Whole-study findings and limits: TCR beta chain V- and J-gene trimming was linked, in a later analysis, to a missense variant in DCLRE1C. TCR beta V segments were, for the most part, productive about 87% or about 30% of the time in an earlier analysis.

13 Jbeta primers and 60 Vbeta primers were used for the PCR. The assay was immunoSEQ multiplex PCR, and TCRdb's table has in-frame clones only and misses some. The sample lists under 150,000 clones, about 86% seen once, with around 4.1% in the top ten. The sequence came from a man between 35 and 55 years old in good health and CMV-seropositive. Specimen: PBMCs.

In DNA, the CDR3 is TGTGCCAGCAGCGTAGTCGGGACAGTCGATACGCAGTATTTT. Its protein is CASSVVGTVDTQYF. This chain joins TRBV9 and TRBJ2-3; 7 nucleotides match TRBD1. CDR3 length: 14 residues. V trimming: 0 bases; J trimming: 6 bases; junction bases outside the gene matches: 4. Germline lookup yields CDR1 SGDLS and CDR2 YYNGEE.